This T cell receptor (beta chain) was sequenced in a study of blood T cell repertoires in COVID-19. About the study: Whether acute or convalescent, the COVID-19 samples came from the United States, Italy and Spain.

Adults between roughly 18 and 89 years of age took part from 24 US areas. Categorization into cohorts depended on clinical history that participants reported. The CDR3 is 14 residues long. V lost 3 bases to trimming and J lost 17 bases, with 20 bases between them. Per the germline V gene, CDR1 is SGHAT and CDR2 is FQNNGV. Produced via immunoSEQ multiplex PCR; TCRdb's table is partial and in-frame only. In the table there are 200,000 to 250,000 clones, approximately 80% of which are singletons. Material: PBMCs or T cells enriched from blood (not recorded which). This receptor was taken from a woman aged 55-69 years who had recovered from COVID-19. J is TRBJ1-6 and V is TRBV11-2; D may be TRBD1 (6 bases). In nucleotides, the CDR3 is TGTGCCAGCAGCTTCACATCACAGGGAAGAGGGGTCCACTTT. Its protein is CASSFTSQGRGVHF.